This entry lists 27 T cell receptor beta chains sequenced from one sample in a study of cytomegalovirus exposure and HLA in healthy donors. PCR employed 60 Vbeta and 13 Jbeta primers. Assay: immunoSEQ multiplex PCR; the TCRdb copy retains only in-frame clones and omits some. The data show about 120,000 clones, over 60% seen once. Material for sequencing was PBMCs. The source of these receptors is a woman aged 40-49 years in good health and CMV-seropositive.

The chain couples TRBV14 to TRBJ2-3, with 11 nucleotides matching TRBD2. CDR1 and CDR2 (germline): SGHDN, FVKESK. CDR3 length: 19 amino acids. With V trimmed by 4 bases and J by 4 bases, 16 bases remained unmatched. This chain's CDR3 is CASSPRPGLAEARADTQYF. Here the CDR3 DNA reads TGTGCCAGCAGCCCTCGACCGGGACTAGCGGAAGCCAGGGCAGATACGCAGTATTTT.

V is TRBV10-1 and J is TRBJ2-1; 13 bases align to TRBD2. The V gene end was trimmed by 0 bases and the J gene end by 5 bases; junction bases not matched to a gene: 1. The germline CDR1 and CDR2 sequences are WNHNN and SYGVQD (reference sequence). This CDR3 comprises 16 residues. The CDR3 DNA follows: TGCGCCAGCAGTGAGTCCACTAGCGGGGGGGACAATGAGCAGTTCTTC. Translation: CASSESTSGGDNEQFF.

The V gene is TRBV4-2, the J gene TRBJ2-3, with TRBD1 matching 8 bases. The CDR3 has 15 amino acids. Germline lookup yields CDR1 LGHNA and CDR2 YNFKEQ. J lost 14 bases, V lost 0 bases, and 13 bases had no gene match. The CDR3 region is CASSQEVSRDRGLYF. The CDR3 DNA reads as TGTGCCAGCAGCCAAGAAGTCTCACGAGACAGGGGTTTGTATTTT.

Turning to this clone: At one of its ends the junction is not consistent with the germline gene, which may arise from a read error. This chain uses TRBV7-7 with TRBJ2-5; D is perhaps TRBD2 (6 bases). This CDR3 spans 14 amino acids. Germline CDR1 is SSHAT and CDR2 is FNYEAQ (reference sequence). The CDR3 DNA reads TGTGCTAGCAGCCCCCGACTAGTTTCGGAGACCCAGTACTTC. Translating gives CASSPRLVSETQYF.

The chain uses TRBV18 and TRBJ1-1; perhaps TRBD1 as D (6 bases). This CDR3 has 14 amino acids. The germline V gene has CDR1 KGHSH and CDR2 LQKENI. Trimming left V 3 bases short and J 0 bases short, with 8 bases between. As DNA, the CDR3 is TGTGCCAGCTCACCGGACAGTCTGAACACTGAAGCTTTCTTT. Translated: CASSPDSLNTEAFF.

This clone was seen more than once but under ten times. The chain recombines TRBV19 with TRBJ1-2; 9 nucleotides match TRBD1. V shed 5 bases and J 6 bases; nucleotides not matched to a gene: 7. The CDR3 contains 14 residues. The germline gives CDR1 LNHDA, CDR2 SQIVND (reference sequence). CDR3: CASSDRDRVNGYTF. CDR3 coding DNA: TGTGCCAGTAGTGACAGGGACAGGGTTAATGGCTACACCTTC.

This chain joins TRBV5-1 and TRBJ2-2; 10 nucleotides align to TRBD1. Unmatched junction bases numbered 10, after V lost 4 bases and J lost 4 bases. Germline-derived CDR1 and CDR2 are SGHRS and YFSETQ. This CDR3 contains 17 residues. CDR3: CASSMGLGTGATGELFF. CDR3 bases: TGCGCCAGCAGCATGGGGCTAGGGACAGGGGCCACCGGGGAGCTGTTTTTT.

This chain joins TRBV4-2 and TRBJ2-7; D remains unclear. Per germline, CDR1 LGHNA and CDR2 YNFKEQ. Trimming took 2 bases from V and 0 from J, leaving 14 bases between them. The CDR3 has 16 residues. The CDR3 DNA follows: TGTGCCAGCAGCCAAACCCCAGCGCTCAGCTCCTACGAGCAGTACTTC. Protein: CASSQTPALSSYEQYF.

The chain carries TRBV5-1 and TRBJ2-5; D gene uncertain. Germline V lookup: CDR1 SGHRS, CDR2 YFSETQ. With 4 bases removed from V and 5 bases from J, the gap between germline ends came to 18 bases. CDR3 length: 15 residues. The CDR3 reads CASSEARSPMETQYF. The CDR3 region has the DNA TGCGCCAGCAGCGAGGCCCGGAGTCCGATGGAGACCCAGTACTTC.

V is TRBV15 and J is TRBJ2-1; tentative D call: TRBD2 (6 bases). This CDR3 is built from 15 residues. CDR1 and CDR2 (germline): LNHNV, YYDKDF (reference sequence). Between the trimmed V and J ends, which lost 1 base and 10 bases, there was a span of 17 bases. The CDR3 bases are TGTGCCACCAGCAGAGGCCGGGACTGGGGTAAGGAGCAGTTCTTC. Translating it yields CATSRGRDWGKEQFF.

This clone was recorded only once. The V gene is TRBV19, the J gene TRBJ2-7; maybe TRBD2 (5 bases). Germline V lookup: CDR1 LNHDA, CDR2 SQIVND (reference sequence). V was shortened by 3 bases and J by 3 bases, with 12 bases between the two germline ends. The CDR3 extends over 14 amino acids. CDR3 residues: CASSIPGRDYEQYF. The DNA for the CDR3 is TGTGCCAGTAGTATCCCCGGCCGGGACTACGAGCAGTACTTC.

This clone was counted a single time. Other DNA sequences of this sample code for an identical CDR3. The rearrangement uses TRBV5-1 and TRBJ2-7; perhaps TRBD2 as D (5 bases). With 0 bases removed from V and 0 bases from J, the gap between germline ends came to 7 bases. Germline values: CDR1 SGHRS, CDR2 YFSETQ. This CDR3 is 14 amino acids long. The CDR3, as DNA: TGCGCCAGCAGCTTGGGAGGGAACTCCTACGAGCAGTACTTC. This gives the protein CASSLGGNSYEQYF.

This chain connects TRBV7-2 to TRBJ1-2, with a tentative D call TRBD1 (5 bases). The CDR3 is made up of 13 amino acids. Germline CDR1 reads SGHTA; CDR2 reads FQGNSA. V was clipped by 1 base and J by 8 bases, with 11 bases between them. In DNA form, the CDR3 reads TGTGCCAGCAGCTTAGAAGGGGTCGACGGCTACACCTTC. Translated, it gives CASSLEGVDGYTF.

This sequence joins TRBV6-1 and TRBJ2-2, with 8 bases lining up with TRBD1. After removal of 5 bases from V and 6 bases from J, the junction contained 8 bases not matched to a gene. The CDR3 has 15 amino acids. Germline V CDR1 and CDR2: MNHNS, SASEGT. CDR3 DNA sequence: TGTGCCAGCAGTAACCCCGGACAGGGTCCCGGGGAGCTGTTTTTT. Translated, it gives CASSNPGQGPGELFF.

The genes are TRBV18 and TRBJ1-4; D may be TRBD1 (6 bases). Germline V lookup: CDR1 KGHSH, CDR2 LQKENI. Trimming shortened V by 2 bases and J by 7 bases, and 8 bases separated the two germline ends. The CDR3 contains 13 residues. The CDR3 DNA reads TGTGCCAGCTCACCAGGGGGCGGTGAAAAACTGTTTTTT. Protein: CASSPGGGEKLFF.

The chain has TRBV4-2 and TRBJ2-2; tentative D call: TRBD2 (6 bases). The CDR3 has 14 residues. Looked up from germline, CDR1 is LGHNA and CDR2 is YNFKEQ. V was shortened by 4 bases and J by 6 bases, with 12 bases between the two germline ends. CDR3 sequence reads: CASSPSEGPGELFF. CDR3 coding DNA: TGTGCCAGCAGCCCCTCGGAGGGTCCCGGGGAGCTGTTTTTT.

The rearrangement uses TRBV27 and TRBJ1-5; 8 bases line up with TRBD1. Trimming took 6 bases from V and 2 from J; bases not matched to a gene: 6. The CDR3 totals 15 residues. Germline loops: CDR1 MNHEY, CDR2 SMNVEV (reference sequence). Here the CDR3 DNA reads TGTGCCAGCAGGGCTGGACAGGGAGGCAATCAGCCCCAGCATTTT. This sequence encodes CASRAGQGGNQPQHF.

This chain uses TRBV6-4 with TRBJ2-3, with 7 bases aligning to TRBD2. V was clipped by 6 bases and J by 4 bases; unmatched bases: 19. This CDR3 contains 18 residues. CDR1 MRHNA and CDR2 SNTAGT come from the germline V gene. In nucleotides, the CDR3 is TGTGCCAGCAGCCCCGGACGTACTAGCGCTCGTGTGGCAGATACGCAGTATTTT. This sequence encodes CASSPGRTSARVADTQYF.

Only a few counts were recorded for this clone. This likely comes from a read error, as the CDR3 has no conserved phenylalanine or tryptophan at its end. It is unclear where the CDR3 begins or ends on the DNA, so no DNA is shown, and the CDR3 is as TCRdb lists it. The gene calls are TRBV6-1 and TRBJ2-3; TRBD2 is the table's D call and was not checked against the DNA. Germline CDR1 reads MNHNS; CDR2 reads SASEGT. The CDR3 totals 10 residues, both ends included. The chain's CDR3 is CASSEPDAEM.

V is TRBV7-2 and J is TRBJ1-2; 10 bases fit TRBD1. V shed 5 bases, J shed 8 bases, and the junction held 5 bases outside the gene matches. The germline V gene has CDR1 SGHTA and CDR2 FQGNSA. This CDR3 is 13 amino acids long. This CDR3 is CASSTRTGGGYTF. CDR3 nucleotides: TGTGCCAGCAGCACCCGGACAGGGGGAGGCTACACCTTC.

A single count supports this clone. V usage is TRBV2 and J usage is TRBJ1-2, with D perhaps matching TRBD1 (6 bases). Trimming cost V 7 bases and J 2 bases, with 11 bases left between them. This CDR3 contains 13 residues. CDR1 SNHLY and CDR2 FYNNEI come from the germline V gene. CDR3 DNA: TGTGCCAGCAAAAGCCAGGGGAACTATGGCTACACCTTC. This translates into CASKSQGNYGYTF.

The J gene is TRBJ1-4, the V gene TRBV7-8; tentatively, D is TRBD1 (5 bases). The CDR3 runs 12 residues. Trimming took 5 bases from V and 6 from J, leaving 7 bases between them. Germline CDR1 and CDR2: SGHVS and FQNEAQ. CDR3 bases: TGTGCCAGCAGCCGGGGGTATGAAAAACTGTTTTTT. It is translated as CASSRGYEKLFF. The full variable domain, in which reference TRBV7-8 and TRBJ1-4 provide the parts outside the CDR3, is GAGVSQSPRYKVAKRGQDVALRCDPISGHVSLFWYQQALGQGPEFLTYFQNEAQLDKSGLPSDRFFAERPEGSVSTLKIQRTQQEDSAVYLCASSRGYEKLFFGSGTQLSVL.

This clone has more than one count but fewer than ten. The chain links TRBV7-9 to TRBJ2-1; 7 bases are a match to TRBD2. Trimming at V came to 2 bases and at J to 6 bases, leaving 13 bases not matched to a gene. The CDR3 loop spans 17 amino acids. CDR1 and CDR2 from the germline V gene are SEHNR and FQNEAQ (reference sequence). This CDR3 is CASSLRSVAGVINEQFF. The CDR3 DNA sequence: TGTGCCAGCAGCTTACGGTCGGTGGCGGGAGTTATCAATGAGCAGTTCTTC.

The chain carries TRBV27 and TRBJ2-2, with D hard to call. This CDR3 is built from 13 residues. V lost 3 bases and J 6 bases, leaving 8 bases between the germline ends. Germline V gives CDR1 MNHEY, CDR2 SMNVEV (reference sequence). CDR3 residues: CASSLRGAGELFF. The DNA for the CDR3 is TGTGCCAGCAGTTTGCGAGGCGCCGGGGAGCTGTTTTTT.

The chain links TRBV5-1 to TRBJ1-2, with D perhaps TRBD1 (5 bases). The V and J ends lost 3 bases and 6 bases respectively, with 15 bases between them. CDR1 SGHRS and CDR2 YFSETQ come from the germline V gene. The CDR3 totals 14 residues. CDR3 residues: CASSWGVAADGYTF. Here the CDR3 DNA reads TGCGCCAGCAGCTGGGGGGTAGCGGCGGATGGCTACACCTTC.

The gene calls are TRBV7-3 and TRBJ2-5; D perhaps matches TRBD2 (5 bases). This CDR3 has 14 amino acids. Trimming took 1 base from V and 3 from J, leaving 9 bases between them. Germline V CDR1 and CDR2: SGHTA, FQGTGA. The CDR3: CASSLNGVEETQYF. The CDR3 region has the DNA TGTGCCAGCAGCTTAAACGGGGTTGAAGAGACCCAGTACTTC.

The chain is built from TRBV12-5 and TRBJ2-5; D is possibly TRBD2 (5 bases). The CDR3 is 13 residues long. From germline, CDR1 is LGHNT and CDR2 FRNRAP. V lost 8 bases, J lost 1 base, and 11 bases lay in between. CDR3 coding DNA: TGTGCTAGTAGCGAGGGTTCCCAAGAGACCCAGTACTTC. It is translated as CASSEGSQETQYF.